Following are 28 T cell receptor beta chains from one sample sequenced in a study of T cells in Graves' hyperthyroidism and ophthalmopathy. Researchers took RNA transcripts and amplified the TCR beta CDR3 regions from them. RT-PCR in the first round (using the HTBI primer set) targeted the TCR CDR3. TCRdb passed the multiplex PCR reads through MiXCR, listing each CDR3 protein once. The sample lists over 700,000 distinct CDR3 sequences; over 35% were seen once. Sequencing was performed on blood. The source of these receptors is a man aged 18 to 35 with Graves' hyperthyroidism.

The chain links TRBV7-6 to TRBJ1-1, with TRBD1 matching over 11 bases. This CDR3 is built from 17 residues. V trimming: 4 bases; J trimming: 0 bases; junction bases outside the gene matches: 7. Germline V lookup: CDR1 SGHVS, CDR2 FNYEAQ. In nucleotides, the CDR3 is TGTGCCAGCAGCTGGACAGGGGGCGCAGGTCTGAACACTGAAGCTTTCTTT. Residues: CASSWTGGAGLNTEAFF. Using reference TRBV7-6 and TRBJ1-1 for the parts outside the CDR3, the full variable domain is GAGVSQSPRYKVTKRGQDVALRCDPISGHVSLYWYRQALGQGPEFLTYFNYEAQQDKSGLPNDRFSAERPEGSISTLTIQRTEQRDSAMYRCASSWTGGAGLNTEAFFGQGTRLTVV.

This clonotype was recorded a few times. This sequence joins TRBV7-9 and TRBJ2-5, with D perhaps TRBD1 or TRBD2 (6 bases each). Trimming pared 5 bases from V and 2 bases from J, leaving 15 bases between. CDR1 is SEHNR and CDR2 is FQNEAQ in the germline V gene (reference sequence). The CDR3 has 15 residues. CDR3 sequence: CASSDTRGRQETQYF. In DNA form, the CDR3 reads TGTGCCAGCAGCGATACCCGGGGGCGTCAAGAGACCCAGTACTTC.

This chain joins TRBV6-5 and TRBJ1-2; D gene ambiguous. V shed 10 bases and J shed 8 bases, with 20 bases lying between them. This CDR3 has 13 residues. Germline assignment: CDR1 MNHEY and CDR2 SVGAGI. The CDR3 DNA reads TGTGCCATCAGCACTACGATTACTGCGGGCTACACCTTC. The encoded protein is CAISTTITAGYTF.

This clonotype turned up a few times. The rearrangement joins TRBV6-5 to TRBJ1-6, with 8 bases fitting TRBD1. CDR1 and CDR2 from the germline V gene are MNHEY and SVGAGI. V lost 8 bases, J lost 13 bases, and 10 bases stayed unmatched. The CDR3 consists of 13 residues. This CDR3 is CASGMTGAGPLHF. Here the CDR3 DNA reads TGTGCCAGCGGGATGACAGGGGCTGGGCCCCTCCACTTT.

This chain uses TRBV19 with TRBJ1-6; the D gene is possibly TRBD1 (6 bases). CDR1 LNHDA and CDR2 SQIVND come from the germline V gene (reference sequence). The CDR3 length is 15 residues. V was pared by 4 bases and J by 8 bases, with 15 bases between. Here the CDR3 DNA reads TGTGCCAGTAGTACAGGGGTGGGCGTTGATTCACCCCTCCACTTT. It codes for CASSTGVGVDSPLHF.

The chain uses TRBV13 and TRBJ2-7, with 9 bases lining up with TRBD1. Unmatched junction bases numbered 10, after V lost 5 bases and J lost 5 bases. Germline CDR1 is PRHDT and CDR2 is FYEKMQ (reference sequence). The CDR3 runs to 15 residues. The CDR3 reads CASSPSGQGKNEQYF. CDR3 DNA sequence: TGTGCCAGCAGCCCTTCCGGACAGGGGAAGAACGAGCAGTACTTC.

The chain is built from TRBV12-3 or TRBV12-4 and TRBJ2-7, with 8 bases aligning to TRBD1. There are 15 residues in the CDR3. V shed 5 bases, J shed 0 bases, and the junction held 6 bases outside the gene matches. The CDR3 region has the DNA TGTGCCAGCAGTCCCGAGGACAGGGACTCCTACGAGCAGTACTTC. This encodes CASSPEDRDSYEQYF.

This clonotype was observed a few times. V and J are TRBV7-3 and TRBJ2-2; unclear D gene. The V end was cut by 2 bases, the J end by 6 bases, with 16 bases between. CDR3 size: 16 residues. Germline CDR1 reads SGHTA; CDR2 reads FQGTGA. CDR3 loop: CASSLPMGHGPGELFF. In DNA, the CDR3 is TGTGCCAGCAGCTTACCCATGGGCCATGGGCCCGGGGAGCTGTTTTTT.

This clonotype was observed at least ten times. The chain combines TRBV12-3 or TRBV12-4 with TRBJ2-2; D gene uncertain. V gave up 8 bases and J gave up 7 bases, with 5 bases separating them. The CDR3 sequence is 10 residues long. The CDR3 DNA reads as TGTGCCAGCGCCAACGGGGAGCTGTTTTTT. Amino acid sequence: CASANGELFF.

This CDR3 is CATRTDGSSPLHF. As DNA, the CDR3 is TGCGCCACGCGGACAGACGGGAGTTCACCCCTCCACTTT. This rearrangement joins TRBV10-1 to TRBJ1-6; D might be TRBD1 (6 bases). Trimming removed 10 bases at V and 9 bases at J, with 16 bases between. The CDR3 is made up of 13 amino acids. Germline values: CDR1 WNHNN, CDR2 SYGVQD (reference sequence).

Details on this clonotype: With a much larger clone just one base away, this may be a read error. The chain has TRBV14 and TRBJ2-6; D possibly corresponds to TRBD1 (5 bases). This CDR3 contains 15 residues. Per germline, CDR1 SGHDN and CDR2 FVKESK. CDR3 in amino acids: CASSPRRSGANVLAF. CDR3 in DNA: TGTGCCAGCAGCCCTCGGAGATCTGGGGCCAACGTCCTGGCTTTC. The variable domain in full, completed from reference TRBV14 and TRBJ2-6, reads EAGVTQFPSHSVIEKGQTVTLRCDPISGHDNLYWYRRVMGKEIKFLLHFVKESKQDESGMPNNRFLAERTGGTYSTLKVQPAELEDSGVYFCASSPRRSGANVLAFGAGSRLTVL.

On this clonotype itself: A single base separates this from a much larger clone, so it may be a read error. This chain uses TRBV10-3 with TRBJ2-7, with 11 bases aligning to TRBD2. Germline V gene data show CDR1 as ENHRY and CDR2 as SYGVKD. The CDR3 has 13 amino acids. CDR3 protein: CATWTSGLYGQYF. DNA for the CDR3: TGTGCCACCTGGACTAGCGGGCTCTACGGGCAGTACTTC.

This chain connects TRBV20-1 to TRBJ2-5, with 7 bases fitting TRBD2. V lost 6 bases and J lost 1; bases outside the gene matches: 20. This CDR3 region has 18 residues. Germline CDR1 is DFQATT and CDR2 is SNEGSKA (reference sequence). The CDR3 DNA follows: TGCAGTGCGCAATCCCGGCTCCAAGTACTAGCGACCCAAGAGACCCAGTACTTC. Its protein is CSAQSRLQVLATQETQYF.

In this sample, this clonotype turned up a few times. This chain links TRBV12-3 or TRBV12-4 with TRBJ1-2; possibly TRBD1 for D (6 bases). With 6 bases removed from V and 1 base from J, the gap between germline ends came to 12 bases. The CDR3 runs to 14 residues. CDR3 sequence: CASRQQGLNYGYTF. The CDR3 coding sequence is TGTGCCAGCAGGCAGCAGGGGCTTAACTATGGCTACACCTTC.

The V gene is TRBV7-3, the J gene TRBJ2-7, with 11 positions matching TRBD2. This CDR3 has 17 amino acids. Germline CDR1 is SGHTA and CDR2 is FQGTGA. Trimming cost V 2 bases and J 2 bases; bases outside gene matches: 8. The CDR3 bases are TGTGCCAGCAGCTTAGGAGCCCTAGCGGGAGGACCCTACGAGCAGTACTTC. This gives the protein CASSLGALAGGPYEQYF.

The V and J genes are TRBV15 and TRBJ1-1, with 10 positions matching TRBD1. Looked up from germline, CDR1 is LNHNV and CDR2 is YYDKDF (reference sequence). V lost 4 bases and J lost 1; bases outside the gene matches: 6. The CDR3 length is 16 residues. The CDR3 DNA follows: TGTGCCACCAGCAAGGGACAGGGGCTTGCGAACACTGAAGCTTTCTTT. Translated, it gives CATSKGQGLANTEAFF.

In this sample, this clonotype turned up many times. The chain combines TRBV9 with TRBJ1-4, with D maybe TRBD1 (5 bases). The CDR3 totals 14 residues. Deletions cut 0 bases from V and 6 bases from J, with 9 bases between. CDR1 is SGDLS, CDR2 YYNGEE, per germline. CDR3 DNA: TGTGCCAGCAGCGTAGCTGGGGCAGATGAAAAACTGTTTTTT. It specifies CASSVAGADEKLFF.

The V and J genes are TRBV12-3 or TRBV12-4 and TRBJ2-2; 8 bases fit TRBD1. V was clipped by 8 bases and J by 2 bases; unmatched bases: 7. The CDR3 covers 15 residues. The CDR3 reads CASRRQGHNTGELFF. The CDR3 DNA reads as TGTGCCAGCCGCCGACAGGGGCACAACACCGGGGAGCTGTTTTTT.

On this clonotype itself: Sequence at one end of the junction differs from germline and may be a read error. V gene TRBV5-1 combines with J gene TRBJ2-7; TRBD2 matches 8 bases. This CDR3 is 16 amino acids long. Germline V gives CDR1 SGHRS, CDR2 YFSETQ. CDR3 amino acids: CASSSDSGVAGDEQYF. CDR3 bases: TGTGCCAGCAGCTCCGATAGCGGGGTGGCGGGGGACGAGCAGTACTTC.

There are a few counts of this clonotype. The V call is TRBV19, the J call TRBJ2-7, with D unclear. The CDR3 is 11 amino acids. The germline V and J ends were trimmed by 9 bases and 5 bases, with 11 bases remaining between them. Germline V gene sequence: CDR1 LNHDA, CDR2 SQIVND (reference sequence). CDR3 sequence reads: CASSQVDEQYF. The CDR3, as DNA: TGTGCCAGCAGTCAAGTGGACGAGCAGTACTTC.

This clonotype was counted a few times. This chain connects TRBV6-6 to TRBJ2-5; 9 bases line up with TRBD2. CDR3 length equals 14 residues. V lost 6 bases, J lost 1 base, and 3 bases stayed unmatched. CDR1 is MNHNY, CDR2 SVGAGI, per germline (reference sequence). DNA of the CDR3: TGTGCCAGCAGGGCGACTAGCGGCCAAGAGACCCAGTACTTC. The encoded protein is CASRATSGQETQYF.

This clonotype was observed a handful of times. The CDR3 DNA reads as TGCAGTGCTCTACAAACTAGCTTTGAGACCCAGTACTTC. This encodes CSALQTSFETQYF. The genes are TRBV20-1 and TRBJ2-5, with TRBD2 as a possible D gene (6 bases). The germline V gene encodes CDR1 DFQATT and CDR2 SNEGSKA (reference sequence). The CDR3 is 13 amino acids. V shed 5 bases and J shed 5 bases, with 15 bases lying between them.

This sequence joins TRBV29-1 and TRBJ1-6; possibly TRBD1 for D (6 bases). The length of the CDR3 is 13 residues. Trimming shortened V by 5 bases and J by 6 bases, and 11 bases separated the two germline ends. Germline lookup yields CDR1 SQVTM and CDR2 ANQGSEA. CDR3 DNA sequence: TGCAGCGTTTCAGGGGATCTTAATTCACCCCTCCACTTT. Translation gives CSVSGDLNSPLHF.

The J gene is TRBJ1-5, the V gene TRBV28; the match to TRBD1 covers 7 bases. CDR1 is MDHEN, CDR2 SYDVKM, per germline. The CDR3 extends over 11 amino acids. J gave up 9 bases and V 10 bases, and 6 bases lay outside the gene matches. The CDR3 reads CATRRGLPQHF. CDR3 in DNA: TGTGCCACTCGAAGGGGGCTGCCCCAGCATTTT.

This clonotype appeared many times. The V call is TRBV2, the J call TRBJ1-1; TRBD1 agrees at 7 bases. V lost 7 bases, J lost 3 bases, and 8 bases stayed unmatched. The CDR3 totals 14 residues. Germline assignment: CDR1 SNHLY and CDR2 FYNNEI. The CDR3 spells CASMDRSGDTEAFF. For the CDR3, the DNA is TGTGCCAGCATGGACAGGTCCGGGGACACTGAAGCTTTCTTT.

This clonotype appeared a few times. The chain has TRBV29-1 and TRBJ1-2; TRBD1 matches 9 bases. Per germline, CDR1 SQVTM and CDR2 ANQGSEA. V trimming: 4 bases; J trimming: 8 bases; junction bases outside the gene matches: 8. CDR3 length: 13 residues. The CDR3 bases are TGCAGCGTTGTGCAGGACAGGGGAGGCGGCTACACCTTC. Protein: CSVVQDRGGGYTF.

The chain's CDR3 is CASSEWRGGEKLFF. In DNA, the CDR3 is TGTGCCAGCAGTGAGTGGCGGGGGGGTGAAAAACTGTTTTTT. This rearrangement joins TRBV2 to TRBJ1-4; tentative D call: TRBD1 (5 bases). V was trimmed by 3 bases and J by 7 bases, leaving 12 bases between them. This CDR3 comprises 14 residues. Looked up from germline, CDR1 is SNHLY and CDR2 is FYNNEI.

This clonotype was seen more than once but under ten times. The chain couples TRBV9 to TRBJ1-6, with D possibly TRBD1 on 6 matching bases. This CDR3 comprises 16 residues. The ends were cut back, 4 bases at V and 7 bases at J, with 18 bases in the middle. CDR1 is SGDLS, CDR2 YYNGEE, per germline. CDR3 sequence: CASSQEFGTRNSPLHF. The DNA for the CDR3 is TGTGCCAGCAGCCAAGAATTTGGGACACGAAATTCACCCCTCCACTTT.